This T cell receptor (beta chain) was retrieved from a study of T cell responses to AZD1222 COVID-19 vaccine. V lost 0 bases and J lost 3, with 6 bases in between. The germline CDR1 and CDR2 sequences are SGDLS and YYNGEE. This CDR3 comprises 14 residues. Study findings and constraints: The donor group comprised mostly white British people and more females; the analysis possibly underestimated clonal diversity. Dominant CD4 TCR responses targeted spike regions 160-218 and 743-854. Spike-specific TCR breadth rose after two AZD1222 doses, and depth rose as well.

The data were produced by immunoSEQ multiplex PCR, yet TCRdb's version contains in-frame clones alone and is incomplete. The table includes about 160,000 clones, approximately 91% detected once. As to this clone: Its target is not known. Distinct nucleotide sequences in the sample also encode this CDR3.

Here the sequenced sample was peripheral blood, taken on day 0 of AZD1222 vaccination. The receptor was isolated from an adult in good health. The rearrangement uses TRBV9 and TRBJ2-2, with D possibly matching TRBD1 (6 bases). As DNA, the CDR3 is TGTGCCAGCAGCGTAGAGGGGGACACCGGGGAGCTGTTTTTT. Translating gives CASSVEGDTGELFF. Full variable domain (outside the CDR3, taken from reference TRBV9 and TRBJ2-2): DSGVTQTPKHLITATGQRVTLRCSPRSGDLSVYWYQQSLDQGLQFLIQYYNGEERAKGNILERFSAQQFPDLHSELNLSSLELGDSALYFCASSVEGDTGELFFGEGSRLTVL.